This TCR beta chain was sequenced during a study of T cells in Graves' hyperthyroidism and ophthalmopathy. CDR3 length equals 12 residues. The V end was cut by 0 bases, the J end by 6 bases, with 5 bases between. CDR1 is SNHLY and CDR2 is FYNNEI in the germline V gene. What was amplified from RNA transcripts were TCR beta CDR3 regions. TCR CDR3 regions were first amplified by RT-PCR with HTBI primers. TCRdb analysed the multiplex PCR reads with MiXCR anew, one entry per CDR3 protein. The repertoire holds roughly 300,000 distinct CDR3 sequences, with approximately 15% as singletons. Ten or more counts support this clonotype. The target antigen is unknown. Exclusion followed for patients with uncontrolled infection, other autoimmune disease, pregnancy or lactation. Points from the study as a whole: Ophthalmopathy and stable hyperthyroidism were separated by a 13 V-J model.

Sequencing was performed on blood. This receptor was obtained from a woman in her 30s with Graves' hyperthyroidism. The chain recombines TRBV2 with TRBJ1-1, with unresolved D. The CDR3 loop reads CASSEARAEAFF. DNA for the CDR3: TGTGCCAGCAGTGAAGCGCGCGCTGAAGCTTTCTTT.